This TCR beta chain was sequenced for a study of blood T cells in healthy people across ages (dated by TCRdb to between 2014 and 2017). Regarding the research as a whole: In model experiments, roughly one uniquely barcoded TCR beta cDNA molecule per two T cells was captured by template switching. Using the same blood draw, the study looked at two additional independent replicas of 1 million unique cDNA reads for two donors, one aged 18 to 30 and the other aged 80 or older. To track age-related changes in TCR beta repertoire diversity, the study relied on deep sequencing normalized with unique cDNA molecular identifiers. The donors were split into four age groups: young (average 16 years), middle-aged (39), aged (about 62) and long-lived (roughly 86). To avoid experimental bias, donors of different ages were randomly spread across the sequencing lanes. Points the paper makes about the study in general: Bulk unsorted PBMC profiling prevented conclusive comparison of naive and antigen-experienced compartments. Because donor CMV infection status was unknown, age-related changes in expanded clonotypes were potentially confounded. There was a strong correlation between observed TCR beta diversity and the percentage of naive T cells measured by flow cytometry. Total diversity estimates from one million sequenced T cells were considered lower bounds and underestimates. Compared with the aged group, the long-lived group had more naive CD4+ T cells, fewer expanded clones and increased TCR diversity, a pattern suggesting age selection. Observed TCR beta diversity per million T cells fell roughly linearly with age, and a significant reduction was already apparent by age roughly 41.

Systemically healthy Caucasian individuals from Russia, 35 to 50 in total and aged 6 to 90 years, were included as donors. Each donor gave about 11 milliliters of peripheral blood, drawn into EDTA-treated Vacutainer tubes. Ficoll-Paque density-gradient centrifugation was used to isolate PBMCs, with at least 6.5 million obtained per sample. Total RNA, at least 5 micrograms per sample, was extracted from PBMCs with Trizol reagent. For every donor, an aliquot of PBMCs went through flow cytometry to measure the percentages of naive CD45RAhigh/CD27high T cells. Taken from the germline V gene, the CDR1 and CDR2 loops are MNHEY and SVGEGT. Its CDR3 holds 14 amino acids, cysteine through phenylalanine. The kept DNA is CDR3 alone, 42 bases in frame from the first base. After removal of 8 bases from V and 14 bases from J, the junction retains 17 bases not matched to a gene. Library preparation employed 5' RACE. Sequenced using an Illumina HiSeq 2500. A second PCR of roughly 6 to 11 cycles was run with a J-beta primer mix and a sample-barcoded 5' primer. Each TCR beta cDNA molecule received a unique molecular identifier from a template-switch 5' adaptor carrying 12 random nucleotides. Each sample yielded at least 2.5 million CDR3-containing paired-end reads. First-strand cDNA synthesis was performed from all RNA using the Mint cDNA synthesis kit, with priming by a TRBC-specific oligonucleotide. After uracil-DNA glycosylase treatment, a first 18-cycle PCR used universal primers M1SS and BC2_uni_R on all cDNA. From the authors' description of their analysis: For normalization, 1 million high-quality reads, each with a distinct molecular identifier, were randomly selected from each sample. Instead of being binned into consensus sequences, reads that shared molecular identifiers were thrown out. MiTCR, with a Q25 quality threshold and the strictest error-elimination algorithm, was used for CDR3 identification, clonotype clustering and error correction. Lower-bound total TCR beta diversity was estimated with a nonparametric unseen species model using Euler transformation. TCRdb reprocessed the public reads (quality trimming at Q25 with fastp, clone calling with MiXCR) and kept in-frame beta chains. Each CDR3 protein appears once, grouped with its most common genes and DNA. TCRdb, rather than the study authors, made the V and J calls. The sample profile shows more than 700,000 distinct CDR3 sequences; 50% to 65% of them were found once. In total, the top ten clones hold 40% to 50% of the sample.

A word on this clonotype: The antigen it binds to is not known. No much larger clone is present one base from it, and per-base qualities are unavailable.

Recombination joined TRBV6-2 or TRBV6-3 with TRBJ2-3, and TRBD2 aligns with 9 junction nucleotides. The source is a man of 80 years or more in good health. Specimen: blood. The nucleotides read TGTGCCAGCTTCGAGGCGGGAGGGGACAGAGACGCGTATTTT. Its amino acids are CASFEAGGDRDAYF.